This paragraph reports one T cell receptor (beta chain). These data belong to a study of CD8 T cells in Susac syndrome. Random hexamers served to reverse transcribe about 0.45 to 1 ug RNA. Via MiXCR, TCRdb re-called the immunoSEQ multiplex PCR reads, giving one row per CDR3 protein. The sample includes some 97,000 distinct CDR3 sequences, 95% seen only once; the top ten take 0.3%. What was sequenced was CD8+ T cells from PBMCs. The sequence was obtained from a human donor with Susac syndrome.

The DNA of the CDR3 is TGCGCCAGCAAGTACCAGCCAGGACCCTTACTTTATCACTACGAGCAGTACTTC. It codes for CASKYQPGPLLYHYEQYF. The chain recombines TRBV10-1 with TRBJ2-7, with D uncertain. Germline V gives CDR1 WNHNN, CDR2 SYGVQD (reference sequence). The CDR3 covers 18 residues. With 7 bases removed from V and 3 bases from J, the gap between germline ends came to 28 bases.